The 11 T cell receptor beta chains below come from one sample, sequenced in a study of beta chain features in type 1 diabetes. Overall study findings and caveats: In every one of the four CD4+ subsets, TCRB CDR3s were moderately but significantly shorter in Type 1 diabetes patients.

cDNA synthesis used the whole RNA isolate, giving expressed TCRB sequences. Clones were sequenced by immunoSEQ multiplex PCR, and TCRdb holds only the in-frame ones, with some missing. The table has some 660,000 clones, more than 13% seen once; the top ten hold just under 0.04%. Antigen specificity for these receptors is unknown. The sample was naive CD4+ T cells from blood. These receptors all come from a man younger than 35 with type 1 diabetes.

This chain connects TRBV10-3 to TRBJ1-6; no clear D. The ends were cut back, 3 bases at V and 6 bases at J, with 12 bases in the middle. This CDR3 comprises 15 residues. Germline CDR1 ENHRY, CDR2 SYGVKD. The CDR3 reads CAISEKESLNSPLHF. CDR3 nucleotide sequence: TGTGCCATCAGTGAAAAGGAGTCCCTTAATTCACCCCTCCACTTT.

The count of this clone is one. The V call is TRBV30, the J call TRBJ2-4; unclear D gene. The CDR3 runs to 11 residues. Germline V gene data show CDR1 as GTSNPN and CDR2 as SVGIG (reference sequence). Trimming pared 0 bases from V and 7 bases from J, leaving 4 bases between. The CDR3 nucleotides are TGTGCCTGGAGTGTAATGAACATTCAGTACTTC. Residues: CAWSVMNIQYF.

In its sample, this clone was seen a few times. This sequence joins TRBV5-1 and TRBJ1-1; 8 bases line up with TRBD1. Germline values: CDR1 SGHRS, CDR2 YFSETQ. The CDR3 runs 16 residues. Trimming removed 0 bases from V and 5 bases from J; junction bases left unmatched: 9. The CDR3 DNA follows: TGCGCCAGCAGCTTGGCCAGGGGGCAGGCCAGGACTGAAGCTTTCTTT. Its protein is CASSLARGQARTEAFF.

This chain uses TRBV5-4 with TRBJ2-5, with TRBD2 matching 7 bases. The germline gives CDR1 SGHNT, CDR2 YYREEE (reference sequence). The V and J ends lost 2 bases and 2 bases, in that order; junction bases with no gene match: 6. The CDR3 is 15 residues long. For the CDR3, the DNA is TGTGCCAGCAGCTTCGGGCTAGCGGAGCAAGAGACCCAGTACTTC. Its protein product is CASSFGLAEQETQYF.

This clone was seen a handful of times. The chain recombines TRBV29-1 with TRBJ1-6; 8 bases map to TRBD1. The CDR3 runs 13 residues. After removal of 6 bases from V and 10 bases from J, the junction contained 8 bases not matched to a gene. Germline CDR1 reads SQVTM; CDR2 reads ANQGSEA. In nucleotides, the CDR3 is TGCAGCGTGAAGGACAGGGTTGAATCACCCCTCCACTTT. It codes for CSVKDRVESPLHF.

This clone was found a few times. Other DNA sequences within the sample encode an identical CDR3. The chain couples TRBV14 to TRBJ2-3, with D possibly being TRBD2 (5 bases). Germline V CDR1 and CDR2: SGHDN, FVKESK. CDR3 length: 12 residues. The V end lost 5 bases, the J end lost 4 bases, and 7 bases lay between the germline ends. This CDR3 is CASSGSADTQYF. The CDR3 DNA reads TGTGCCAGCAGCGGTAGCGCAGATACGCAGTATTTT.

This chain links TRBV5-1 with TRBJ2-1; 11 bases are a match to TRBD2. The CDR3 totals 15 residues. CDR1 and CDR2 (germline): SGHRS, YFSETQ. J was trimmed by 9 bases and V by 0 bases; bases with no gene match: 5. The CDR3 DNA follows: TGCGCCAGCAGCTTGGTTAGCGGGGGGGCCCTTGAGCAGTTCTTC. It translates to CASSLVSGGALEQFF. The full variable domain, with the rest looked up from reference TRBV5-1 and TRBJ2-1, is KAGVTQTPRYLIKTRGQQVTLSCSPISGHRSVSWYQQTPGQGLQFLFEYFSETQRNKGNFPGRFSGRQFSNSRSEMNVSTLELGDSALYLCASSLVSGGALEQFFGPGTRLTVL.

This clone was counted between two and nine times. The rearrangement joins TRBV28 to TRBJ1-5, with D perhaps TRBD1 (6 bases). The V gene lost 7 bases and the J gene lost 5 bases, with 18 bases spanning the gap. The CDR3 contains 15 residues. Germline V gives CDR1 MDHEN, CDR2 SYDVKM. The DNA for the CDR3 is TGTGCCAGCACCAGGGTGGGGACAATTTATCAGCCCCAGCATTTT. This sequence encodes CASTRVGTIYQPQHF.

The rearrangement links TRBV7-9 to TRBJ1-2, with 7 bases matching TRBD1. V gave up 4 bases and J gave up 6 bases; unmatched junction bases: 17. CDR1 is SEHNR, CDR2 FQNEAQ, per germline (reference sequence). The CDR3 spans 17 residues. The CDR3 DNA is TGTGCCAGCAGCTCATTAGACAGGGAATCCCGTCCTCATGGCTACACCTTC. This translates into CASSSLDRESRPHGYTF.

The J gene is TRBJ2-2, the V gene TRBV6-5; D not certain. The V gene lost 7 bases and the J gene lost 6 bases, with 9 bases spanning the gap. Germline assignment: CDR1 MNHEY and CDR2 SVGAGI. The CDR3 is 12 amino acids. The CDR3 loop reads CASKRPPGELFF. The DNA for the CDR3 is TGTGCCAGCAAGCGTCCCCCCGGGGAGCTGTTTTTT.

Points on this clone: A junction end diverges from the germline sequence, so it may reflect a read error. Different DNA sequences within this sample yield the same CDR3. J is TRBJ2-5 and V is TRBV7-7, with 9 bases that match TRBD2. This CDR3 is 15 amino acids long. Germline values: CDR1 SSHAT, CDR2 FNYEAQ (reference sequence). This CDR3 reads CASSLGLARQETQYF. For the CDR3, the DNA is TGTGCTAGCAGCCTAGGACTAGCGAGGCAAGAGACCCAGTACTTC.